A selection of T cell receptor beta chains follows, all from one sample in a study of cytomegalovirus exposure and HLA in healthy donors. The method was immunoSEQ multiplex PCR; TCRdb's version includes in-frame clones alone and lacks a portion of them. This sample yields 200,000 to 250,000 clones, of which around four fifths are seen a single time; less than 3.5% belongs to the top ten. The sequenced sample was PBMCs. The source is a woman aged 60-70 years in good health and CMV-seropositive. Both conserved end residues are part of each CDR3. Fields, in order: CDR3 DNA, CDR3 protein, V gene, J gene, D gene, clone size. The D gene is left open where the match is weak. Clone size is not always given. Where it is, it says once, few, many or a class for expanded clones.

cdr3_nt: TGTGCCAGCAGCTTAGGGACAGGGCAGTATGGCTACACCTTC
cdr3_aa: CASSLGTGQYGYTF
v_call: TRBV7-2
j_call: TRBJ1-2
d_call: TRBD1
clone_size: NA

cdr3_nt: TGTGCCAGCAGCGTGGACGGGACAGTCAACACTGAAGCTTTCTTT
cdr3_aa: CASSVDGTVNTEAFF
v_call: TRBV9
j_call: TRBJ1-1
d_call: TRBD1
clone_size: once

cdr3_nt: TGTGCCAGCAGCCGCCGGCGCGCTAGCGGGGGGGCCGGGGAGCAGTACTTC
cdr3_aa: CASSRRRASGGAGEQYF
v_call: TRBV7-9
j_call: TRBJ2-5
d_call: TRBD2
clone_size: NA

cdr3_nt: TGTGCCAGCAGCTTGGGGGGGGTAAACTCACCCCTCCACTTT
cdr3_aa: CASSLGGVNSPLHF
v_call: TRBV5-6
j_call: TRBJ1-6
d_call: NA
clone_size: NA

cdr3_nt: TGTTCCAGCAGCTTAATTACAGGGGGACACACTGAAGCTTTCTTT
cdr3_aa: CSSSLITGGHTEAFF
v_call: TRBV7-9
j_call: TRBJ1-1
d_call: TRBD1
clone_size: few

cdr3_nt: TGTGCCAGCAGTGATTTAGGGACAGGGGCGGCAGATACGCAGTATTTT
cdr3_aa: CASSDLGTGAADTQYF
v_call: TRBV2
j_call: TRBJ2-3
d_call: TRBD1
clone_size: NA

cdr3_nt: TGTGCCAGTAGTATCCCAGGGGAATGGGGCTATGGCTACACCTTC
cdr3_aa: CASSIPGEWGYGYTF
v_call: TRBV19
j_call: TRBJ1-2
d_call: NA
clone_size: NA

cdr3_nt: TGTGCCAGCAGCTTACAGGGGTCCGGCTATGGCTACACCTTC
cdr3_aa: CASSLQGSGYGYTF
v_call: TRBV7-9
j_call: TRBJ1-2
d_call: NA
clone_size: NA

cdr3_nt: TGTGCCAGCAGCTTACGTCTAGATTCACCCCTCCACTTT
cdr3_aa: CASSLRLDSPLHF
v_call: TRBV7-8
j_call: TRBJ1-6
d_call: NA
clone_size: NA

cdr3_nt: TGTGCCAGTACAACCCGGGACAGGGCCTCTTGGGCCAACGTCCTGACTTTC
cdr3_aa: CASTTRDRASWANVLTF
v_call: TRBV9
j_call: TRBJ2-6
d_call: TRBD1
clone_size: NA

cdr3_nt: TGTGCCAGCAGTCCCATCCCGGGACTAGCGGGAGTTATCAATGAGCAGTTCTTC
cdr3_aa: CASSPIPGLAGVINEQFF
v_call: TRBV28
j_call: TRBJ2-1
d_call: TRBD2
clone_size: NA

cdr3_nt: TGTGCCAGCAGCTTGGGACAGGGGGCGGGTGGAAACACCATATATTTT
cdr3_aa: CASSLGQGAGGNTIYF
v_call: TRBV5-4
j_call: TRBJ1-3
d_call: TRBD1
clone_size: NA

cdr3_nt: TGTGCCAGCAGCTTAACAGGGCCCTACAATGAGCAGTTCTTC
cdr3_aa: CASSLTGPYNEQFF
v_call: TRBV11-2
j_call: TRBJ2-1
d_call: NA
clone_size: NA

cdr3_nt: TGTGCCAGCAGTTATCCGGGACTGGGGTACAATGAGCAGTACTTC
cdr3_aa: CASSYPGLGYNEQYF
v_call: TRBV6-5
j_call: TRBJ2-7
d_call: NA
clone_size: NA

cdr3_nt: TGTGCCATCAGTCAAGACAGTAACAGATATGGCTACACCTTC
cdr3_aa: CAISQDSNRYGYTF
v_call: TRBV10-3
j_call: TRBJ1-2
d_call: NA
clone_size: NA

cdr3_nt: TGTGCCAGCAGCCGCGGGACAGGGTCTGAAAAACTGTTTTTT
cdr3_aa: CASSRGTGSEKLFF
v_call: TRBV6-6
j_call: TRBJ1-4
d_call: TRBD1
clone_size: NA

cdr3_nt: TGTGCCACGCGGGCCACGAGGGCTGAAGCTTTCTTT
cdr3_aa: CATRATRAEAFF
v_call: TRBV11-1
j_call: TRBJ1-1
d_call: NA
clone_size: few

cdr3_nt: TGTGCCAGCAGCGTGTCTTTCGGTTCAGGGGAGACCCAATACTTC
cdr3_aa: CASSVSFGSGETQYF
v_call: TRBV28
j_call: TRBJ2-5
d_call: NA
clone_size: NA

cdr3_nt: TGCGCCAGCAGCTTGACTAGCGGGAAGAGCGAGCAGTACTTC
cdr3_aa: CASSLTSGKSEQYF
v_call: TRBV5-1
j_call: TRBJ2-7
d_call: TRBD2
clone_size: NA

cdr3_nt: TGTGCCAGCTGCAGGGGGCAAGAGACCCAGTACTTC
cdr3_aa: CASCRGQETQYF
v_call: TRBV2
j_call: TRBJ2-5
d_call: TRBD1
clone_size: NA

cdr3_nt: TGTGCCAGCAGTGAAATCAGGCCCGCGAACACCGGGGAGCTGTTTTTT
cdr3_aa: CASSEIRPANTGELFF
v_call: TRBV2
j_call: TRBJ2-2
d_call: NA
clone_size: NA

cdr3_nt: TGTGCCAGCAGCTTAGTAGCGGGAGTGGGGGGGACCTACGAGCAGTACTTC
cdr3_aa: CASSLVAGVGGTYEQYF
v_call: TRBV7-2
j_call: TRBJ2-7
d_call: TRBD2
clone_size: NA

cdr3_nt: TGTGCCAGCAGCTTAGACGGACTAGCTGGAGGTGAGCAGTTCTTC
cdr3_aa: CASSLDGLAGGEQFF
v_call: TRBV7-9
j_call: TRBJ2-1
d_call: TRBD2
clone_size: NA

cdr3_nt: TGTGCCAGCAGCTCCAGACATGGCGAGCAGTACTTC
cdr3_aa: CASSSRHGEQYF
v_call: TRBV7-6
j_call: TRBJ2-7
d_call: NA
clone_size: NA

cdr3_nt: TGTGCCAGCAGTGAGACAGGGTCGCAACAGCCCCAGCATTTT
cdr3_aa: CASSETGSQQPQHF
v_call: TRBV2
j_call: TRBJ1-5
d_call: TRBD1
clone_size: NA

cdr3_nt: TGTGCCAGCAGCCAAGGACGGGCCGAGGGCACTGAAGCTTTCTTT
cdr3_aa: CASSQGRAEGTEAFF
v_call: TRBV4-2
j_call: TRBJ1-1
d_call: NA
clone_size: NA

cdr3_nt: TGTGCCAGCAGCAAAGCTGGACTAGGCGCCGAGCAGTACTTC
cdr3_aa: CASSKAGLGAEQYF
v_call: TRBV21-1
j_call: TRBJ2-7
d_call: NA
clone_size: few

cdr3_nt: TGTGCCAGCAGCGGACATCAGGGGGTCTCTGGAAACACCATATATTTT
cdr3_aa: CASSGHQGVSGNTIYF
v_call: TRBV4-2
j_call: TRBJ1-3
d_call: TRBD1
clone_size: NA

cdr3_nt: TGTGCCAGCAGCGAAATACTGCGGGACGACTACAATGAGCAGTTCTTC
cdr3_aa: CASSEILRDDYNEQFF
v_call: TRBV9
j_call: TRBJ2-1
d_call: NA
clone_size: NA

cdr3_nt: TGTGCAGCCAGGGCGATGGGATACAATGAGCAGTTCTTC
cdr3_aa: CAARAMGYNEQFF
v_call: TRBV19
j_call: TRBJ2-1
d_call: NA
clone_size: NA

cdr3_nt: TGTGCCAGCAGCGTGGACAGCTCCTACGAGCAGTACTTC
cdr3_aa: CASSVDSSYEQYF
v_call: TRBV9
j_call: TRBJ2-7
d_call: NA
clone_size: NA

cdr3_nt: TGTGCCAGCAGACAGAATGAAAAACTGTTTTTT
cdr3_aa: CASRQNEKLFF
v_call: TRBV25-1
j_call: TRBJ1-4
d_call: NA
clone_size: NA

cdr3_nt: TGCGCCAGCAGCTGGTGGACTAGCGGGTACCTCAATGAGCAGTTCTTC
cdr3_aa: CASSWWTSGYLNEQFF
v_call: TRBV5-1
j_call: TRBJ2-1
d_call: TRBD2
clone_size: NA

cdr3_nt: TGCGCCAGCAGCCCCACGGTGAACACTGAAGCTTTCTTT
cdr3_aa: CASSPTVNTEAFF
v_call: TRBV4-1
j_call: TRBJ1-1
d_call: NA
clone_size: NA

cdr3_nt: TGCGCCAGCAGCTTGGCCGGGGAGACCCAGTACTTC
cdr3_aa: CASSLAGETQYF
v_call: TRBV5-1
j_call: TRBJ2-5
d_call: NA
clone_size: NA

cdr3_nt: TGTGCCAGCAGCCAAGAAAGGACAGGGGGCTACGAGCAGTACTTC
cdr3_aa: CASSQERTGGYEQYF
v_call: TRBV14
j_call: TRBJ2-7
d_call: TRBD1
clone_size: NA

cdr3_nt: TGCGCCAGCAGCCCCCTGGCGGGGAACTACAATGAGCAGTTCTTC
cdr3_aa: CASSPLAGNYNEQFF
v_call: TRBV5-1
j_call: TRBJ2-1
d_call: NA
clone_size: NA

cdr3_nt: TGCGCCAGCAGCTTGGCGGGGGGGGCCTACGAGCAGTACTTC
cdr3_aa: CASSLAGGAYEQYF
v_call: TRBV5-1
j_call: TRBJ2-7
d_call: TRBD2
clone_size: NA

cdr3_nt: TGTGCCAGCAGCGGGACAGGGGCCGAATTCTACGAGCAGTACTTC
cdr3_aa: CASSGTGAEFYEQYF
v_call: TRBV5-6
j_call: TRBJ2-7
d_call: TRBD1
clone_size: NA

cdr3_nt: TGTGCCAGCAGCGTAGGCGGGACCGGGGAGCTGTTTTTT
cdr3_aa: CASSVGGTGELFF
v_call: TRBV9
j_call: TRBJ2-2
d_call: NA
clone_size: NA

cdr3_nt: TGTGCCAGTAGTCCCTCAGCAGGGAACTATGGCTACACCTTC
cdr3_aa: CASSPSAGNYGYTF
v_call: TRBV19
j_call: TRBJ1-2
d_call: NA
clone_size: NA

cdr3_nt: TGTGCCAGCGGCCGGGACAGGGGCCTGGAAGTCCACTTT
cdr3_aa: CASGRDRGLEVHF
v_call: TRBV2
j_call: TRBJ1-6
d_call: TRBD1
clone_size: NA

cdr3_nt: TGTGCCAGCAGCTTCGCAGGGGGCAGCGGTGAAGCTTTCTTT
cdr3_aa: CASSFAGGSGEAFF
v_call: TRBV7-3
j_call: TRBJ1-1
d_call: TRBD1
clone_size: NA